The present entry profiles one T cell receptor (beta chain) with its context. In the original analysis: Quantification of nucleated cells was approximated via reference gene primer amplification. Produced via immunoSEQ multiplex PCR; TCRdb's table is partial and in-frame only. Clone size and V and J calls were adopted from that table, with D and trimming inferred from the DNA. The sample shows under 30,000 clones, 75% to 90% of them seen only once. The CDR3 totals 14 residues. With 7 bases removed from V and 7 bases from J, the gap between germline ends came to 16 bases. Looked up from germline, CDR1 is MNHEY and CDR2 is SVGAGI. This entry comes from a study of blood T cell repertoires in COVID-19. Background on the study: COVID-19 samples, acute and convalescent, were from the United States, Italy and Spain. The cDNA or gDNA used as material had been derived from T cells, B-cell-depleted T cells, or PBMCs.

Sample: peripheral blood. This TCR came from a man older than 75 with acute or convalescent COVID-19. The chain is built from TRBV6-5 and TRBJ1-4; D remains unclear. CDR3 bases: TGTGCCAGCAACCCAGACAATACCCTTGAAAAACTGTTTTTT. It is translated as CASNPDNTLEKLFF.